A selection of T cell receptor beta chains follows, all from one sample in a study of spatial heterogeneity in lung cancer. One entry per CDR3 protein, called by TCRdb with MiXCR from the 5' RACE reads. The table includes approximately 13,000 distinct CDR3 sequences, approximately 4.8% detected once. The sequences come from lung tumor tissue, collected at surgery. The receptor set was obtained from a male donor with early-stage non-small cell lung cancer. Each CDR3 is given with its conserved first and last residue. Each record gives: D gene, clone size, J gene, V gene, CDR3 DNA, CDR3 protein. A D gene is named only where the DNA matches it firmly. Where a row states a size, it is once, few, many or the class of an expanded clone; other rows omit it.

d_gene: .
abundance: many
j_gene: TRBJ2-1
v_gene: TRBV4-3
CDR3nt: TGCGCCAGCAGCCAGGAAACTTCGGGACACCTGAACAATGAGCAGTTCTTC
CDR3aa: CASSQETSGHLNNEQFF

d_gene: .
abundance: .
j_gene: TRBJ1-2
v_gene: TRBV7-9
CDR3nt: TGTGCCAGCAGCTTCGGGACGAGTGGGGAATATCGCACCTTC
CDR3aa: CASSFGTSGEYRTF

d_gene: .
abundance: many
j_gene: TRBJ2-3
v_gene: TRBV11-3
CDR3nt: TGTGCCAGCAGCTTACTGTATGAGGGGACGCAGTATTTT
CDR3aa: CASSLLYEGTQYF

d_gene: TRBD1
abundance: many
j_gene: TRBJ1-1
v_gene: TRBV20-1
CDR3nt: TGCAGTGCGGAAGACAGGGGAAGGAACACTGAAGCTTTCTTT
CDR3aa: CSAEDRGRNTEAFF

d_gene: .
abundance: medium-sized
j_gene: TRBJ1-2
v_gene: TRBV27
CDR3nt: TGTGCCAGCAGTCTACAGGGAGGGAACTATGGCTACACCTTC
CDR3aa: CASSLQGGNYGYTF

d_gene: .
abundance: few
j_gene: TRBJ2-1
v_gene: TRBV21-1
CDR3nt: TGTGCCAGCAGCAAGATCGCTTGCAATGAGCAGTTCTTC
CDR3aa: CASSKIACNEQFF

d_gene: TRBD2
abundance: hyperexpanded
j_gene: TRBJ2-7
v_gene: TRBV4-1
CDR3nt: TGCGCCAGCAGCCAAGGACTAGCGGGGGCCTACGAGCAGTACTTC
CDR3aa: CASSQGLAGAYEQYF

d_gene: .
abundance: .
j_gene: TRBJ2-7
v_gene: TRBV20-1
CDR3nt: TGCAGTGCTAGTCCCGACAGGACCCCCTACGAGCAGTACTTC
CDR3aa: CSASPDRTPYEQYF

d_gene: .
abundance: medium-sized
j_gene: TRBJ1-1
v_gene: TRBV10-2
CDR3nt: TGCGCCAGCAGTGAGTCGATGGGAAGGACTGAAGCTTTCTTT
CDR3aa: CASSESMGRTEAFF

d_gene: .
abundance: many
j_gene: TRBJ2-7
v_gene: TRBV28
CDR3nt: TGTGCCAGCAGTTTACCGTGGCAGGGGATGTCCTACGAGCAGTACTTC
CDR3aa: CASSLPWQGMSYEQYF

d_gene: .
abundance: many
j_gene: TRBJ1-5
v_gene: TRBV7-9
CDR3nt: TGTGCCAGCAGCTCGATTGACGGTTATCAGCCCCAGCATTTT
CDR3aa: CASSSIDGYQPQHF

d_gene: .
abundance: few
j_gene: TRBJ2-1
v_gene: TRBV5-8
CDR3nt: TGTGCCAGCCAGCAGCGGGTCAGTGAGCAGTTCTTC
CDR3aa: CASQQRVSEQFF

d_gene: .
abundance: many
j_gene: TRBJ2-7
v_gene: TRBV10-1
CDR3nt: TGCGCCAGCAGTGCGGGACCGCGACTGGGGCAGTACTTC
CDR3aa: CASSAGPRLGQYF

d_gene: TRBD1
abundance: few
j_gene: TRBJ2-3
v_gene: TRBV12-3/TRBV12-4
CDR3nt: TGTGCCAGCAGTCGGACAGGGTTTGGAGATACGCAGTATTTT
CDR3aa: CASSRTGFGDTQYF

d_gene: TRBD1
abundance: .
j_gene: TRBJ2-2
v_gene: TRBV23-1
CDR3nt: TGCGCCAGCAGTCCAGAGGGACAGGGGCTGGTTCGCGACGGGGAGCTGTTTTTT
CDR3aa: CASSPEGQGLVRDGELFF

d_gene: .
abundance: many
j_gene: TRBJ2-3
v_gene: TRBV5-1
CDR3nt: TGCGCCAGCAGCTCGGACCATAGCACAGATACGCAGTATTTT
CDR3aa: CASSSDHSTDTQYF

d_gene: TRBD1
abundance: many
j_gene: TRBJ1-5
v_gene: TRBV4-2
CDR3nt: TGTGCCAGCAGCCAAGCAGGGGGTGGCAATCAGCCCCAGCATTTT
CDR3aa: CASSQAGGGNQPQHF

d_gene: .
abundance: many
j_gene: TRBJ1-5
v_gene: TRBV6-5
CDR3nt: TGTGCCAGCAGACGGCAGGGGCTGAATCAGCCCCAGCATTTT
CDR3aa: CASRRQGLNQPQHF

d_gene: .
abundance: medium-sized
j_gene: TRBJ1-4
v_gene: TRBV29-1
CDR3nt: TGCAGCGTGGGACACCTTAATGAAAAACTGTTTTTT
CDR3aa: CSVGHLNEKLFF

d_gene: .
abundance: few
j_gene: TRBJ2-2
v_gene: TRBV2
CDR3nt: TGTGCCAGCTGTGCCGGGAGCAGGGGCGGGGAGCTGTTTTTT
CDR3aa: CASCAGSRGGELFF

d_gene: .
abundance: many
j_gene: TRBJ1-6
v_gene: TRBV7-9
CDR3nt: TGTGCCAGCAGCTTCGGTGGAGGCTCCTATAATTCACCCCTCCACTTT
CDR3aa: CASSFGGGSYNSPLHF

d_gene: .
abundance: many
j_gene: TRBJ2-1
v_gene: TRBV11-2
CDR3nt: TGTGCCAGCAGCTTAGGAGGTAGTAACTACAATGAGCAGTTCTTC
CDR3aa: CASSLGGSNYNEQFF

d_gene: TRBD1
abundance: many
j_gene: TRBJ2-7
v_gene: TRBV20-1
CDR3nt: TGCAGTGCTGAACAGGGGTCCTACGAGCAGTACTTC
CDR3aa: CSAEQGSYEQYF

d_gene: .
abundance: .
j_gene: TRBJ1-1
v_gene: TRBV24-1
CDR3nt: TGTGCCACCAGTGACGGTCGCACTGAAGCTTTCTTT
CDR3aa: CATSDGRTEAFF

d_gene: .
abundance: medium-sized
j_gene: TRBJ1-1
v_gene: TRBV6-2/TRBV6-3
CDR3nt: TGTGCCAGCAGTTACCCCTATGGGAAAAAGGGCACTGAAGCTTTCTTT
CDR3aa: CASSYPYGKKGTEAFF

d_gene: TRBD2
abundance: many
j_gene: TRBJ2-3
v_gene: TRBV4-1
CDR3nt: TGCGCCAGCAGCCCCAAGACTAGCGGGGTTGCAGATACGCAGTATTTT
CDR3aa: CASSPKTSGVADTQYF

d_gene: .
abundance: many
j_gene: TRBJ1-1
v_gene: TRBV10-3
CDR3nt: TGTGCCATCAGTGATGGGAAGGGGAATGAAGCTTTCTTT
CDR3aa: CAISDGKGNEAFF

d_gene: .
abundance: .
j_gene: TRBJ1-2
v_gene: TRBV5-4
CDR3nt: TGTGCCAGCAGCTCCTCAACTGGCTACACCTTC
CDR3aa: CASSSSTGYTF

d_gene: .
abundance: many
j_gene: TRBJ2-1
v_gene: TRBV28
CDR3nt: TGTGCCAGCAGTCTCGCAGGGATTAGGCACAATGAGCAGTTCTTC
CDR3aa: CASSLAGIRHNEQFF

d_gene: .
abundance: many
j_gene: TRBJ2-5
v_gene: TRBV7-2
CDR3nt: TGTGCCAGCAGTAAGGACTGGGCCCCGAGAGAGACCCAGTACTTC
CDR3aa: CASSKDWAPRETQYF

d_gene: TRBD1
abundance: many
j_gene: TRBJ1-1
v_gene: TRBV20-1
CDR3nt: TGCAGTGCTAGAGATCGGACAGGGGGCACTGAAGCTTTCTTT
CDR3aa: CSARDRTGGTEAFF

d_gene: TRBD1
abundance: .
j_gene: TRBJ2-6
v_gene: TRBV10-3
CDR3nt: TGTGCCATCAGTCTTCCGCCGGGACAGGGGGGCTCTGGGGCCAACGTCCTGACTTTC
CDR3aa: CAISLPPGQGGSGANVLTF